The 20 T cell receptor beta chains below were found in one sample sequenced in a study of T cells in Graves' hyperthyroidism and ophthalmopathy. There were TCR beta CDR3 regions amplified from RNA transcripts. TCR CDR3 regions were first amplified by RT-PCR with HTBI primers. TCRdb re-called the multiplex PCR reads with MiXCR, one entry per CDR3 protein. In the table there are about 520,000 distinct CDR3 sequences, 24% of which are singletons. The sample taken for sequencing was blood. The receptor set was obtained from a woman in her twenties or thirties with Graves' ophthalmopathy.

This clonotype has at least ten counts. The CDR3 reads CASSTGQANQPQHF. CDR3 nucleotide sequence: TGTGCCAGTAGTACCGGACAAGCCAATCAGCCCCAGCATTTT. V and J are TRBV19 and TRBJ1-5; D perhaps matches TRBD1 (5 bases). Trimming took 4 bases from V and 3 from J, leaving 10 bases between them. Germline V gene sequence: CDR1 LNHDA, CDR2 SQIVND (reference sequence). The CDR3 has 14 amino acids. Looking up the rest from reference TRBV19 and TRBJ1-5 gives the full variable domain: DGGITQSPKYLFRKEGQNVTLSCEQNLNHDAMYWYRQDPGQGLRLIYYSQIVNDFQKGDIAEGYSVSREKKESFPLTVTSAQKNPTAFYLCASSTGQANQPQHFGDGTRLSIL.

This clonotype was found a few times. This chain's CDR3 is CASSEAQGAAGELFF. The CDR3 bases are TGTGCCAGCAGTGAAGCGCAAGGGGCTGCCGGGGAGCTGTTTTTT. The rearrangement uses TRBV6-1 and TRBJ2-2, with D maybe TRBD1 (5 bases). Trimming shortened V by 0 bases and J by 6 bases, and 11 bases separated the two germline ends. This CDR3 contains 15 residues. Germline loops: CDR1 MNHNS, CDR2 SASEGT.

Worth noting for this clonotype: A much larger clone differs from this one at a single base, so this may be a read error. The rearrangement links TRBV6-5 to TRBJ2-5, with D tentatively TRBD1 or TRBD2 (6 bases each). V lost 2 bases, J lost 1 base, and 8 bases lay in between. The CDR3 covers 14 residues. CDR1 MNHEY and CDR2 SVGAGI come from the germline V gene. This CDR3 is CASSYGGLQETQYF. The CDR3 region has the DNA TGTGCCAGCAGTTACGGGGGGCTCCAAGAGACCCAGTACTTC.

This clonotype was seen repeatedly, ten times or more. The V call is TRBV19, the J call TRBJ1-5; no clear D gene. The CDR3 is 12 residues long. Trimming left V 6 bases short and J 3 bases short, with 6 bases between. Germline loops: CDR1 LNHDA, CDR2 SQIVND (reference sequence). CDR3 region: CASRKYNQPQHF. The CDR3 region has the DNA TGTGCCAGTAGGAAGTACAATCAGCCCCAGCATTTT.

The chain uses TRBV12-3 or TRBV12-4 and TRBJ1-1; D perhaps matches TRBD1 (5 bases). The CDR3 covers 13 residues. Trimming removed 5 bases at V and 9 bases at J, with 16 bases between. CDR3 nucleotide sequence: TGTGCCAGCAGTGTAAGACAGCAGGCGAAAGCTTTCTTT. The encoded protein is CASSVRQQAKAFF.

There are many counts of this clonotype. This sequence joins TRBV6-4 and TRBJ1-2, with 7 bases aligning to TRBD1. The V and J ends lost 2 bases and 8 bases, in that order; junction bases with no gene match: 8. There are 14 residues in the CDR3. Germline CDR1 MRHNA, CDR2 SNTAGT. The CDR3 spells CASSDDRAGVGYTF. The CDR3 nucleotides read TGTGCCAGCAGTGACGACAGGGCTGGGGTCGGCTACACCTTC.

This clonotype was seen a handful of times. This chain joins TRBV29-1 and TRBJ2-7; TRBD1 matches at 10 bases. The CDR3 length is 17 residues. V shed 7 bases and J 0 bases; nucleotides not matched to a gene: 15. Germline assignment: CDR1 SQVTM and CDR2 ANQGSEA. The CDR3 protein is CSDRQGARGTHSYEQYF. In DNA, the CDR3 is TGCAGCGACCGACAGGGGGCGAGGGGTACCCACTCCTACGAGCAGTACTTC.

This clonotype was detected ten times or more. This chain joins TRBV18 and TRBJ2-7; a weak D match, TRBD1 (6 bases). This CDR3 spans 15 amino acids. Trimming stripped 2 bases from V and 3 bases from J, with 14 bases between. The V gene's germline CDR1 is KGHSH and CDR2 LQKENI. In nucleotides, the CDR3 is TGTGCCAGCTCACCAACAGGGCCGGAGGACTACGAGCAGTACTTC. Its protein product is CASSPTGPEDYEQYF.

This clonotype was observed many times. This chain links TRBV6-5 with TRBJ1-1; TRBD1 might be the D (6 bases). Trimming shortened V by 11 bases and J by 4 bases, and 14 bases separated the two germline ends. The CDR3 runs 12 residues. CDR1 and CDR2 (germline): MNHEY, SVGAGI. CDR3 in amino acids: CAGGQGGTEAFF. CDR3 sequence (DNA): TGTGCCGGGGGTCAAGGGGGCACTGAAGCTTTCTTT.

The chain couples TRBV30 to TRBJ2-2; D not certain. Germline V lookup: CDR1 GTSNPN, CDR2 SVGIG (reference sequence). V gave up 5 bases and J gave up 4 bases, with 8 bases separating them. There are 12 residues in the CDR3. DNA for the CDR3: TGTGCCTGGGGGCCCCCCACCGGGGAGCTGTTTTTT. Protein product: CAWGPPTGELFF.

Many counts were recorded for this clonotype. The rearrangement joins TRBV6-1 to TRBJ1-2; 9 bases match TRBD1. The CDR3 runs 13 residues. Losses at the gene ends were 11 bases for V and 8 bases for J; bases not matched to a gene: 12. Germline V gives CDR1 MNHNS, CDR2 SASEGT. DNA for the CDR3: TGTGCCGGCTTAATACAGGGGGCAAGGGGCTACACCTTC. It is translated as CAGLIQGARGYTF.

A single count supports this clonotype. Here the CDR3 reads CASSHPGRGNTGELFF. In DNA, the CDR3 is TGTGCCAGCAGCCACCCTGGGAGGGGGAACACCGGGGAGCTGTTTTTT. The chain uses TRBV6-1 and TRBJ2-2; 7 nucleotides agree with TRBD2. V dropped 6 bases and J dropped 1; count of bases not matched to a gene: 8. Germline CDR1 is MNHNS and CDR2 is SASEGT. CDR3 size: 16 residues.

The chain employs TRBV12-3 or TRBV12-4 and TRBJ1-1; D ambiguous. This CDR3 has 13 amino acids. V lost 5 bases and J 0 bases, leaving 7 bases between the germline ends. CDR3 protein: CASSNQLNTEAFF. In DNA, the CDR3 is TGTGCCAGCAGTAACCAACTGAACACTGAAGCTTTCTTT.

This clonotype was detected ten times or more. V and J are TRBV27 and TRBJ1-2; 7 positions agree with TRBD1. V was pared by 0 bases and J by 5 bases, with 9 bases of the junction left unmatched. CDR3 length equals 16 residues. Germline values: CDR1 MNHEY, CDR2 SMNVEV (reference sequence). The CDR3 nucleotides are TGTGCCAGCAGTTTATCGATGGCAGGGGGGCCTTATGGCTACACCTTC. This encodes CASSLSMAGGPYGYTF.

This clonotype occurred many times. The V and J genes are TRBV4-3 and TRBJ2-7, with a tentative D call TRBD1 (6 bases). The CDR3 spans 14 residues. Germline V CDR1 and CDR2: LGHNA, YSLEER. The V end lost 0 bases, the J end lost 5 bases, and 11 bases lay between the germline ends. The DNA of the CDR3 is TGCGCCAGCAGCCAAGAGGTCAGGGGCAACGAGCAGTACTTC. Translated, it gives CASSQEVRGNEQYF.

The sample holds many counts of this clonotype. This sequence joins TRBV18 and TRBJ1-1; possibly TRBD1 for D (5 bases). Germline values: CDR1 KGHSH, CDR2 LQKENI. V was shortened by 3 bases and J by 2 bases, with 13 bases between the two germline ends. This CDR3 has 15 amino acids. The CDR3 is CASSPVGQVNTEAFF. CDR3 DNA: TGTGCCAGCTCACCTGTGGGGCAGGTAAACACTGAAGCTTTCTTT.

This clonotype was recorded at least ten times. The chain has TRBV6-1 and TRBJ1-1, with unresolved D. The V gene lost 0 bases and the J gene lost 5 bases, with 7 bases spanning the gap. The germline V gene encodes CDR1 MNHNS and CDR2 SASEGT. The CDR3 is made up of 13 amino acids. The CDR3 spells CASSEARVTEAFF. Written as DNA, the CDR3 is TGTGCCAGCAGTGAAGCGCGAGTAACTGAAGCTTTCTTT.

The chain combines TRBV7-9 with TRBJ2-2; TRBD1 matches 7 bases. The CDR3 runs 12 residues. V lost 10 bases and J lost 7; bases outside the gene matches: 6. Germline CDR1 is SEHNR and CDR2 is FQNEAQ (reference sequence). Here the CDR3 DNA reads TGTGCCAACGACAGGGATCACGGGGAGCTGTTTTTT. Residues: CANDRDHGELFF.

This chain links TRBV30 with TRBJ1-1; D unresolved. Trimming left V 0 bases short and J 0 bases short, with 11 bases between. CDR1 is GTSNPN and CDR2 is SVGIG in the germline V gene (reference sequence). The CDR3 length is 15 residues. For the CDR3, the DNA is TGTGCCTGGAGTGTAGGTGGTCCCTTGAACACTGAAGCTTTCTTT. Its translation is CAWSVGGPLNTEAFF.

This clonotype was detected only a few times. The gene calls are TRBV12-3 or TRBV12-4 and TRBJ1-5; 11 bases align to TRBD1. V shed 3 bases, J shed 5 bases, and the junction held 3 bases outside the gene matches. The CDR3 consists of 15 residues. The CDR3 protein is CASSFGQGAYQPQHF. CDR3 sequence (DNA): TGTGCCAGCAGTTTTGGACAGGGGGCATATCAGCCCCAGCATTTT.